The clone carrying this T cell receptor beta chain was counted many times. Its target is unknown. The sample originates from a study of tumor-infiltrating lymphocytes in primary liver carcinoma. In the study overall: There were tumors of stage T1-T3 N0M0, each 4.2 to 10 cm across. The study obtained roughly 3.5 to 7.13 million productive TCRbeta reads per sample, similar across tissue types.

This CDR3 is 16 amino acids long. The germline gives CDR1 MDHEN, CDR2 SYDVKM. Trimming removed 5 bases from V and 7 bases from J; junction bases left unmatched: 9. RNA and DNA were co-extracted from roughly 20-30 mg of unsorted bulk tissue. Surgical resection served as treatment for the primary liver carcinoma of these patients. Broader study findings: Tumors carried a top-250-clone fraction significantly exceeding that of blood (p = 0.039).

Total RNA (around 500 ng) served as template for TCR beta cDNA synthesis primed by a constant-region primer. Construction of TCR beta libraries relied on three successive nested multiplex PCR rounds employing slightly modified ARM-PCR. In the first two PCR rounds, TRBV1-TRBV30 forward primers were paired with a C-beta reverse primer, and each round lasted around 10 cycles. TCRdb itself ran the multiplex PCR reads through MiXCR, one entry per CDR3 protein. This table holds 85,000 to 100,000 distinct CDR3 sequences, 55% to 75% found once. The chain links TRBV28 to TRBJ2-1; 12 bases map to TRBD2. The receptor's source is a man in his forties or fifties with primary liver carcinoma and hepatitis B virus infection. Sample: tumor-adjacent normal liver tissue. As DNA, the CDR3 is TGTGCCAGCAGTAGTCCGACTAGCGGGAGTAGTAATGAGCAGTTCTTC. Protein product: CASSSPTSGSSNEQFF.